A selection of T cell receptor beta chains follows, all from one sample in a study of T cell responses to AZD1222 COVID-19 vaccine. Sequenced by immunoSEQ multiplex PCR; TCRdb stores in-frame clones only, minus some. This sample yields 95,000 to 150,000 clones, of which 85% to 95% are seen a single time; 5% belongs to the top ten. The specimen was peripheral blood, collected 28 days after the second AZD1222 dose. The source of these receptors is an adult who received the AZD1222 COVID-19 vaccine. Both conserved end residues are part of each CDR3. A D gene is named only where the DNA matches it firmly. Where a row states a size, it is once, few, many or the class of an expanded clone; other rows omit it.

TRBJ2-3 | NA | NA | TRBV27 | TGTGCCAGCAGTTACCTAGCGACTAGCACAGATACGCAGTATTTT | CASSYLATSTDTQYF
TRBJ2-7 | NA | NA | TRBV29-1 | TGCAGCGTTGAGAGGAGGGAAGGGGAGCAGTACTTC | CSVERREGEQYF
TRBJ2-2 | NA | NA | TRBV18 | TGTGCCAGCTCTACGACAGAAAACACCGGGGAGCTGTTTTTT | CASSTTENTGELFF
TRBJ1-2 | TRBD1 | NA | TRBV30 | TGTGCCTGGAGTGTAGGGAGGGGGCTGGCTTCCTTC | CAWSVGRGLASF
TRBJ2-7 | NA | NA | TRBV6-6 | TGTGCCACCGCTGACGGTTACGAGCAGTACTTC | CATADGYEQYF
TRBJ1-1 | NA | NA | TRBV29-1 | TGCAGCGTGTGGATGGGGGACACTGAAGCTTTCTTT | CSVWMGDTEAFF
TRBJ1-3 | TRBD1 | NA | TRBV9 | TGTGCCAGCAGCTGGGACAGCAGCTCTGGAAACACCATATATTTT | CASSWDSSSGNTIYF
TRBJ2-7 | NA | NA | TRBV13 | TGTGCCAGCAGCTCAAACCCCTACGAGCAGTACTTC | CASSSNPYEQYF
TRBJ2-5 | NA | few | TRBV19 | TGTGCCAGTAGTATTGCTAACGGGGATCTAGAGACCCAGTACTTC | CASSIANGDLETQYF
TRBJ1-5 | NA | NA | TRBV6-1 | TGTGCCAGCAGTGAAGCAATGGGTTATAGCAATCAGCCCCAGCATTTT | CASSEAMGYSNQPQHF
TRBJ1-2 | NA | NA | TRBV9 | TGTGCCAGCAGCGGCGGGGGGGCCTATGGCTACACCTTC | CASSGGGAYGYTF
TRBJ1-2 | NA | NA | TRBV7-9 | TGTGCCAGCAGCTTAAGCCAGTCTCAATATGGCTACACCTTC | CASSLSQSQYGYTF
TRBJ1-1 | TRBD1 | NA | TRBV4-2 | TGTGCCAGCAGCCGCTCCGACAGGGGAAACACTGAAGCTTTCTTT | CASSRSDRGNTEAFF
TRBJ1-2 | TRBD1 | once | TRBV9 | TGTGCCAGCAGGGGACAGGGTCTGACTGATGGCTACACCTTC | CASRGQGLTDGYTF
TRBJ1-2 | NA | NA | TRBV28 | TGTGCCACCCAAAACAGGGAAGGGAACTATGGCTACACCTTC | CATQNREGNYGYTF
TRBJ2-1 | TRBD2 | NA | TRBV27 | TGTGCCAGCAGTCCGCCTAGGGGACTAGCGGGACCCTACAATGAGCAGTTCTTC | CASSPPRGLAGPYNEQFF
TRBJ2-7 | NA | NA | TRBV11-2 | TGTGCCAGCAGCTTAGACTCGGGACCTCACTACGAGCAGTACTTC | CASSLDSGPHYEQYF
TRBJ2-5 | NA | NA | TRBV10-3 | TGTGCCATCAGTGAACACAGCCAAGAGACCCAGTACTTC | CAISEHSQETQYF
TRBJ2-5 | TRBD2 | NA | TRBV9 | TGTGCCAGCAGCCATAGCGGGAGTGGGCAAGAGACCCAGTACTTC | CASSHSGSGQETQYF
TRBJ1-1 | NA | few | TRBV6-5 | TGTGCCAGCAGACAGGGTCGGACGCGGGACACTGAAGCTTTCTTT | CASRQGRTRDTEAFF
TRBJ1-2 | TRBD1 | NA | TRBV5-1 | TGCGCCAGCAGCACAGGACAGGAGGAGAATGGCTACACCTTC | CASSTGQEENGYTF
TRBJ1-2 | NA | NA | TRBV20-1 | TGCAGTGCTCCCCGGGATTTTGACTACACCTTC | CSAPRDFDYTF
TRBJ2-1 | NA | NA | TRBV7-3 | TGTGCCAGCAGCTCCCCTAACAACCCTTACAATGAGCAGTTCTTC | CASSSPNNPYNEQFF
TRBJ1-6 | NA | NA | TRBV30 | TGTGCCTGGAGTAATTCAGGAACCAATTCACCCCTCCACTTT | CAWSNSGTNSPLHF
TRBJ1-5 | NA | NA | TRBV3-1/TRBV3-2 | TGTGCCAGCGGAACAGGGATAGGTCAGCCCCAGCATTTT | CASGTGIGQPQHF
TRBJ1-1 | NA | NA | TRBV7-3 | TGTGCCAGCAGCTTAAAGGGGGGTAGTGAAGCTTTCTTT | CASSLKGGSEAFF
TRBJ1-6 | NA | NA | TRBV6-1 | TGTGCCAGCAGTGAACGGGCCGTTAGATATAGCTCCTATAATTCACCCCTCCACTTT | CASSERAVRYSSYNSPLHF